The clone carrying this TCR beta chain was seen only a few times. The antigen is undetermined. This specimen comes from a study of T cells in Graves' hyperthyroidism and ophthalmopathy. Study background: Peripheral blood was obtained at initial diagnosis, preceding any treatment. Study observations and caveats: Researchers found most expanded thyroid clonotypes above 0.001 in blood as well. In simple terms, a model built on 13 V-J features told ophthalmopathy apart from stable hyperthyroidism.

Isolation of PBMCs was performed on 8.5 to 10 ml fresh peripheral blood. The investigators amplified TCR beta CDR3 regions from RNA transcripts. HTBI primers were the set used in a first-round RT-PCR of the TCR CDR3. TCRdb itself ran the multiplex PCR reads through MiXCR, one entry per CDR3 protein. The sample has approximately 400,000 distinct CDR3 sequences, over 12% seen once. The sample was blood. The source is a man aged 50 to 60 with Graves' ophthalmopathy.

CDR3 protein: CASSLAGQENNYGYTF. The CDR3 DNA is TGCGCCAGCAGCTTGGCCGGGCAGGAGAATAACTATGGCTACACCTTC. The chain has TRBV5-1 and TRBJ1-2; D unclear. The CDR3 length is 16 residues. V was cut by 0 bases and J by 1 base, with 13 bases left in between. Germline-derived CDR1 and CDR2 are SGHRS and YFSETQ.